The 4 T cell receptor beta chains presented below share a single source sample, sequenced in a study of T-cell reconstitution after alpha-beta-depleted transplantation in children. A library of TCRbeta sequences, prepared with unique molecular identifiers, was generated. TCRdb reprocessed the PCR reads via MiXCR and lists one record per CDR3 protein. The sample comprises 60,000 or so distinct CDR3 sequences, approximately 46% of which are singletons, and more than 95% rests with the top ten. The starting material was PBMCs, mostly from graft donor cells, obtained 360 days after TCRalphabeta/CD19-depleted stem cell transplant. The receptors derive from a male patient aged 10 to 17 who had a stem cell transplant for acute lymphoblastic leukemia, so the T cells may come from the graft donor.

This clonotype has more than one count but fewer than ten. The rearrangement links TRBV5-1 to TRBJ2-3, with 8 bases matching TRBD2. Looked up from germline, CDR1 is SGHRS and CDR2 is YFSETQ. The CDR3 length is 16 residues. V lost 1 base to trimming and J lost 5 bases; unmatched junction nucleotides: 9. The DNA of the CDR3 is TGCGCCAGCAGCTTGTCCTCCGGGAGGGTAGGAGATACGCAGTATTTT. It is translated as CASSLSSGRVGDTQYF.

The CDR3 nucleotides read TGTGCCAGCAGCCAAGACCGTGATACGCAGTATTTT. This translates into CASSQDRDTQYF. The rearrangement joins TRBV4-2 to TRBJ2-3; D is undetermined. Deletions cut 0 bases from V and 6 bases from J, with 4 bases between. Germline V gene data show CDR1 as LGHNA and CDR2 as YNFKEQ. CDR3 length: 12 amino acids.

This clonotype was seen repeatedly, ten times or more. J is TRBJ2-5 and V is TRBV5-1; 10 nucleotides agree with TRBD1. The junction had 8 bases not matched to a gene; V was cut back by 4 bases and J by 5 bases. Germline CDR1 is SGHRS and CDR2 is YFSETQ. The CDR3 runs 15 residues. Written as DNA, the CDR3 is TGCGCCAGCAGCGTTGACAGGGGGCCGGGGGAGACCCAGTACTTC. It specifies CASSVDRGPGETQYF.

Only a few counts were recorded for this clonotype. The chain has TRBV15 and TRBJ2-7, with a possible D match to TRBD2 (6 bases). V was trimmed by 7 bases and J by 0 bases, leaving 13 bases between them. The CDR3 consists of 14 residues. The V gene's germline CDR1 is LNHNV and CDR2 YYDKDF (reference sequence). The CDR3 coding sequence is TGTGCCACCAAAATAGAGGGACTCTCCTACGAGCAGTACTTC. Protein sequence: CATKIEGLSYEQYF.